These T cell receptor beta chains were read from a single sample in a study of blood T cell repertoires in COVID-19. Profiling relied on immunoSEQ multiplex PCR, and the TCRdb table lists in-frame clones only, not all of them. The data contain 250,000 to 350,000 clones, about 93% of them seen just once; the ten biggest clones take up 6% to 7%. The source material was peripheral blood. The origin of the receptors is a woman aged 30 to 39 with COVID-19, enrolled during active disease. The CDR3 runs from the conserved cysteine through the conserved F or W. A D gene is named only where the DNA matches it firmly. Where a row states a size, it is once, few, many or the class of an expanded clone; other rows omit it.

j_call: TRBJ1-5; d_call: TRBD1; clone_size: .; v_call: TRBV5-1; cdr3_nt: TGCGCCAGCAGCGCCGGGACAGGGGATGGCAATCAGCCCCAGCATTTT; cdr3_aa: CASSAGTGDGNQPQHF
j_call: TRBJ2-7; d_call: .; clone_size: .; v_call: TRBV6-6; cdr3_nt: TGTGCCAGCAGTCGAGCACAGGATCGGGGGACCTACGAGCAGTACTTC; cdr3_aa: CASSRAQDRGTYEQYF
j_call: TRBJ1-2; d_call: TRBD1; clone_size: .; v_call: TRBV2; cdr3_nt: TGTGCCAGCAGTGAAGACAGGGGAAGCGGTGGCTACACCTTC; cdr3_aa: CASSEDRGSGGYTF
j_call: TRBJ2-5; d_call: .; clone_size: .; v_call: TRBV2; cdr3_nt: TGTGCCAGCAGTGGGGGGACTTCTCAAGAGACCCAGTACTTC; cdr3_aa: CASSGGTSQETQYF
j_call: TRBJ2-7; d_call: .; clone_size: .; v_call: TRBV2; cdr3_nt: TGTGCCAGCAGTGAGGCCAGGGACGAGCAGTACTTC; cdr3_aa: CASSEARDEQYF
j_call: TRBJ2-5; d_call: TRBD2; clone_size: .; v_call: TRBV5-1; cdr3_nt: TGCGCCAGCAGCTCCTGGACTAGCGGGAGGGCCCACGAGACCCAGTACTTC; cdr3_aa: CASSSWTSGRAHETQYF
j_call: TRBJ1-6; d_call: .; clone_size: .; v_call: TRBV6-5; cdr3_nt: TGTGCCAGCAGCACAGGGAATTCACCCCTCCACTTT; cdr3_aa: CASSTGNSPLHF
j_call: TRBJ2-1; d_call: TRBD2; clone_size: .; v_call: TRBV4-1; cdr3_nt: TGCGCCAGCAGCCAAGATCCTGTCGGGAGGGGTGAGCAGTTCTTC; cdr3_aa: CASSQDPVGRGEQFF
j_call: TRBJ2-1; d_call: .; clone_size: .; v_call: TRBV5-5; cdr3_nt: TGTGCCAGCAGCCTGCCGGTGAGTAATGAGCAGTTCTTC; cdr3_aa: CASSLPVSNEQFF
j_call: TRBJ1-1; d_call: .; clone_size: .; v_call: TRBV6-4; cdr3_nt: TGTGCCAGCAGTGGGGGACTAATGAACACTGAAGCTTTCTTT; cdr3_aa: CASSGGLMNTEAFF
j_call: TRBJ2-5; d_call: .; clone_size: .; v_call: TRBV20-1; cdr3_nt: TGCAGTGCTAGTGCCGAAGAGACCCAGTACTTC; cdr3_aa: CSASAEETQYF
j_call: TRBJ1-1; d_call: .; clone_size: .; v_call: TRBV19; cdr3_nt: TGTGCCAGTAGTAGCGGGACTGAAGCTTTCTTT; cdr3_aa: CASSSGTEAFF
j_call: TRBJ1-2; d_call: .; clone_size: once; v_call: TRBV4-1; cdr3_nt: TGCGCCAGCAGCCAAGACCAGGGCACCACTAACTATGGCTACACCTTC; cdr3_aa: CASSQDQGTTNYGYTF
j_call: TRBJ1-5; d_call: .; clone_size: .; v_call: TRBV24-1; cdr3_nt: TGTGCCACCAGCGGGGGATATAGCAATCAGCCCCAGCATTTT; cdr3_aa: CATSGGYSNQPQHF